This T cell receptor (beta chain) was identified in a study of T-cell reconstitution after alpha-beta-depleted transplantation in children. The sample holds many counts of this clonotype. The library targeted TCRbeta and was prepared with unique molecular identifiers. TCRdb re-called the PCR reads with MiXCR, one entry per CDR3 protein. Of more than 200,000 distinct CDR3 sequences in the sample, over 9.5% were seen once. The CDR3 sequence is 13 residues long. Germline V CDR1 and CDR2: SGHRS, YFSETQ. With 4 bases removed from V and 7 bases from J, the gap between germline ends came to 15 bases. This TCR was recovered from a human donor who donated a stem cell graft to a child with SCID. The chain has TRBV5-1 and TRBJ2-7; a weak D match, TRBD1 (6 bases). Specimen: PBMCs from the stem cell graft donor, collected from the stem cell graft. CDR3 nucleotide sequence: TGCGCCAGCAGCCCGACAGGCCCGGGGGAGCAGTACTTC. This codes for CASSPTGPGEQYF.